This TCR beta chain was documented in a study of shared clonotypes between healthy human individuals. Data came from immunoSEQ multiplex PCR; TCRdb stores just in-frame clones and leaves some out. In the table there are approximately 720,000 clones, around 92% of which are singletons. The V gene end was trimmed by 3 bases and the J gene end by 3 bases; junction bases not matched to a gene: 2. The CDR3 spans 14 residues. Germline values: CDR1 LNHDA, CDR2 SQIVND (reference sequence). Points on this clone: Its antigen is currently unknown. A much larger clone differs from this one at a single base, so this may be a read error. The sample holds other DNA sequences that translate to the same CDR3.

General study findings and limits: Non-shared clonotypes showed lower generation probabilities than clonotypes common to all four donors. Memory subsets generally showed lower estimated richness than naive subsets.

In the naive CD8 group, cells lacked CD45RO and were positively selected for CCR7, so terminally differentiated effector memory CD45RA+ cells were left out. Nashville, Tennessee was home to all donors, each a Caucasian adult. This sequence joins TRBV19 and TRBJ2-7; 10 positions match TRBD2. Sequenced sample: naive CD8+ T cells sorted from blood. The TCR comes from a man under 40 in good health. CDR3: CASSISSGSYEQYF. The CDR3 coding sequence is TGTGCCAGTAGTATCTCTAGCGGGAGCTACGAGCAGTACTTC. The full variable domain, completed using reference TRBV19 and TRBJ2-7, is DGGITQSPKYLFRKEGQNVTLSCEQNLNHDAMYWYRQDPGQGLRLIYYSQIVNDFQKGDIAEGYSVSREKKESFPLTVTSAQKNPTAFYLCASSISSGSYEQYFGPGTRLTVT.